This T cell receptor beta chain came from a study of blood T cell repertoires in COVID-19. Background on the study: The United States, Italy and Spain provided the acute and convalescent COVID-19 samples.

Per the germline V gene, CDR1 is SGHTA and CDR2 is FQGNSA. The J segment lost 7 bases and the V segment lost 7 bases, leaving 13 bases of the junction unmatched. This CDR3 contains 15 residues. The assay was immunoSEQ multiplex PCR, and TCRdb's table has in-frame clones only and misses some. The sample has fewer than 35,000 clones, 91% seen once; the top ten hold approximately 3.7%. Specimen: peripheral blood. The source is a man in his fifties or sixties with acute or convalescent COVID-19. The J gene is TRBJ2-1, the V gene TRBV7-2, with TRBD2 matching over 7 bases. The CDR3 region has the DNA TGTGCCAGCACCCTCATGGGAGGGCCCATGAATGAGCAGTTCTTC. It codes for CASTLMGGPMNEQFF. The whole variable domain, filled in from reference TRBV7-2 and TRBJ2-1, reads GAGVSQSPSNKVTEKGKDVELRCDPISGHTALYWYRQSLGQGLEFLIYFQGNSAPDKSGLPSDRFSAERTGGSVSTLTIQRTQQEDSAVYLCASTLMGGPMNEQFFGPGTRLTVL.